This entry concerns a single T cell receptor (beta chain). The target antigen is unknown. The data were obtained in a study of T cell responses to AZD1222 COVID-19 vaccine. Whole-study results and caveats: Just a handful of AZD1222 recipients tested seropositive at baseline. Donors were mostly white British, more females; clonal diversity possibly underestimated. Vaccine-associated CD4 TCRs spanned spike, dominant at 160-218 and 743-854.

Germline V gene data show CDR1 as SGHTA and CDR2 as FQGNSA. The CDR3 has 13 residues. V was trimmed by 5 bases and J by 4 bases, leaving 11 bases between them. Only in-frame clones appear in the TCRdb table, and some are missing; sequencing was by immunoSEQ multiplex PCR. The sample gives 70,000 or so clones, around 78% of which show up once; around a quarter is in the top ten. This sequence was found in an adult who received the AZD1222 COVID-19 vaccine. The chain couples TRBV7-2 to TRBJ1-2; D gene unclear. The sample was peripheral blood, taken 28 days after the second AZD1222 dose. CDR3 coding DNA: TGTGCCAGCAGCCCCGATTTGCTCTATGGCTACACCTTC. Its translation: CASSPDLLYGYTF.